This T cell receptor beta chain was captured in a study of siplizumab effects on memory and regulatory T cells. The CDR3 runs 15 residues. Germline CDR1 is MNHEY and CDR2 is SVGAGI. V was clipped by 7 bases and J by 6 bases; unmatched bases: 9. On this clone itself: Its antigen is not identified.

Study-wide points: Suppression by proliferating Tregs derived from siplizumab cultures was not verified. It was not possible to assign a naive or memory phenotype to roughly 80-97% of proliferating CD4+ or CD8+ clones.

Each sample contributed roughly 10^5 TCR templates to the assay. Sequencing used immunoSEQ multiplex PCR; TCRdb keeps in-frame clones, though not all of them. Of more than 85,000 clones listed, roughly 89% are singletons. V usage is TRBV6-5 and J usage is TRBJ2-1, with 10 bases matching TRBD2. What was sequenced was CD4+ T cells sorted from blood. The sequence was obtained from a human donor in good health. The CDR3 nucleotides read TGTGCCAGCACCGGAGCGGGAGGGCCAAGCAATGAGCAGTTCTTC. Its protein is CASTGAGGPSNEQFF.